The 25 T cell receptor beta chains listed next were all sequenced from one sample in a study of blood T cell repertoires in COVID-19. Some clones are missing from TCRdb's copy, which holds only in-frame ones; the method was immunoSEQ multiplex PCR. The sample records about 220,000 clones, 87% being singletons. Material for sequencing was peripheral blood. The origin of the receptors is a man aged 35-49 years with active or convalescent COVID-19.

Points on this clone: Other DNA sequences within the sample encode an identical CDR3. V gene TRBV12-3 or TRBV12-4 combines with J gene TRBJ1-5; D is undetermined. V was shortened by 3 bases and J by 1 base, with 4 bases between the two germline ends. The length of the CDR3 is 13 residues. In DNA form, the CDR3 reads TGTGCCAGCAGTTTTTCAAGCAATCAGCCCCAGCATTTT. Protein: CASSFSSNQPQHF.

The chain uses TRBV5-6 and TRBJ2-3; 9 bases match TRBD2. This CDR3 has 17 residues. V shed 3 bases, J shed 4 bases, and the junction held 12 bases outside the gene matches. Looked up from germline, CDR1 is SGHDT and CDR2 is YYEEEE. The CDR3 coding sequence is TGTGCCAGCAGCTCCTACCGAGCGGGAGGCGGAGCAGATACGCAGTATTTT. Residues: CASSSYRAGGGADTQYF.

The DNA of the CDR3 is TGTGCCTCGGGGGTGACCTCCTATAATTCACCCCTCCACTTT. Its translation is CASGVTSYNSPLHF. The genes are TRBV19 and TRBJ1-6; maybe TRBD1 (5 bases). Trimming left V 11 bases short and J 0 bases short, with 11 bases between. The CDR3 has 14 amino acids. Germline V gene lookup returns CDR1 LNHDA and CDR2 SQIVND (reference sequence).

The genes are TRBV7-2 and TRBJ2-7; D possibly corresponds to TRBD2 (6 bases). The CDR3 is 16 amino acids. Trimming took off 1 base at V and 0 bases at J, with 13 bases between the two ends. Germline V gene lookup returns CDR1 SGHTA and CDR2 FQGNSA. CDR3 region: CASSLVRDSPSYEQYF. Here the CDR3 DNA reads TGTGCCAGCAGCTTAGTGAGGGACTCCCCCTCCTACGAGCAGTACTTC.

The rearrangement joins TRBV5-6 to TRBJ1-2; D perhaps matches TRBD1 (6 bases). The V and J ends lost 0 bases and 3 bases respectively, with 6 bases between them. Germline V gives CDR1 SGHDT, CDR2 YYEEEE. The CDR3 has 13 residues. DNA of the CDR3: TGTGCCAGCAGCTTGGGACAGGACTATGGCTACACCTTC. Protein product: CASSLGQDYGYTF. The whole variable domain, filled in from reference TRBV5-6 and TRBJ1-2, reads DAGVTQSPTHLIKTRGQQVTLRCSPKSGHDTVSWYQQALGQGPQFIFQYYEEEERQRGNFPDRFSGHQFPNYSSELNVNALLLGDSALYLCASSLGQDYGYTFGSGTRLTVV.

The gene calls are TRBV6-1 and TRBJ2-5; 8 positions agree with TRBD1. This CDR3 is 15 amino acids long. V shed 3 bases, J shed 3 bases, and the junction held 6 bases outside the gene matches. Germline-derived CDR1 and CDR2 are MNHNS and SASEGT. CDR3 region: CASSDRGLSKETQYF. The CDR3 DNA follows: TGTGCCAGCAGTGACAGGGGGCTGAGCAAAGAGACCCAGTACTTC.

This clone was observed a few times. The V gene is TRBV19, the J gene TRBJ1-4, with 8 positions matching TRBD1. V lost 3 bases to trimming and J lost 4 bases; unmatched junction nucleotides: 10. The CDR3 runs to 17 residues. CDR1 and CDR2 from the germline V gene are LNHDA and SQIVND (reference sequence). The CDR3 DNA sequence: TGTGCCAGTAGTATTGGTGGCAGGGGGCGAAGTAATGAAAAACTGTTTTTT. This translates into CASSIGGRGRSNEKLFF. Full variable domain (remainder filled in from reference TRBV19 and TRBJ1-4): DGGITQSPKYLFRKEGQNVTLSCEQNLNHDAMYWYRQDPGQGLRLIYYSQIVNDFQKGDIAEGYSVSREKKESFPLTVTSAQKNPTAFYLCASSIGGRGRSNEKLFFGSGTQLSVL.

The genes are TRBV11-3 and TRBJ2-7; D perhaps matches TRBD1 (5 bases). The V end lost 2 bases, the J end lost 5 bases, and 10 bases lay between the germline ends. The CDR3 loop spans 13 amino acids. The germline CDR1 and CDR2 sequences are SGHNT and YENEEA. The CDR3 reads CASSLRGTNEQYF. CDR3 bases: TGTGCCAGCAGCTTAAGGGGCACAAACGAGCAGTACTTC.

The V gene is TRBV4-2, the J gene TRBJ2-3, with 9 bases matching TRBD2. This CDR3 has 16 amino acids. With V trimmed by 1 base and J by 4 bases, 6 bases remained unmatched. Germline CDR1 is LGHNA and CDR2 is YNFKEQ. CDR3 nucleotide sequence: TGTGCCAGCAGCCAAGGTGCGGGAGGGGGGCCAGATACGCAGTATTTT. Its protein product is CASSQGAGGGPDTQYF.

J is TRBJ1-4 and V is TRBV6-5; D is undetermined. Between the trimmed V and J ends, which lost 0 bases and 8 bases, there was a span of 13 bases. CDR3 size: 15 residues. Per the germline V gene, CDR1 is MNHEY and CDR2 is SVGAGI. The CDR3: CASSYSNGVREKLFF. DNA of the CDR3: TGTGCCAGCAGTTACTCGAACGGGGTTCGGGAAAAACTGTTTTTT.

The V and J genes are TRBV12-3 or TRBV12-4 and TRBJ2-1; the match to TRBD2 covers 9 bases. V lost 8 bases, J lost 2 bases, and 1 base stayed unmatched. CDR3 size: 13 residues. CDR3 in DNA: TGTGCCAGCCTAGCGGGAACCTACAATGAGCAGTTCTTC. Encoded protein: CASLAGTYNEQFF.

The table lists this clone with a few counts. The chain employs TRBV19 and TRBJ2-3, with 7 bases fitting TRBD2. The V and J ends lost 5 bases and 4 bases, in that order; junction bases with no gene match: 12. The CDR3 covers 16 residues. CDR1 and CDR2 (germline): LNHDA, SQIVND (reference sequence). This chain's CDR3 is CASSFSVGGIPDTQYF. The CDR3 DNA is TGTGCCAGTAGTTTCTCCGTGGGAGGGATCCCAGATACGCAGTATTTT.

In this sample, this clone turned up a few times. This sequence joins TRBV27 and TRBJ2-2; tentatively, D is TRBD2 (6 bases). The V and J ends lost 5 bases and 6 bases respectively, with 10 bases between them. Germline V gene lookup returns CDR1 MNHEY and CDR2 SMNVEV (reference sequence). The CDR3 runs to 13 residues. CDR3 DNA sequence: TGTGCCAGCAGTCCCTGGGGGGCCGGGGAGCTGTTTTTT. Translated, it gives CASSPWGAGELFF.

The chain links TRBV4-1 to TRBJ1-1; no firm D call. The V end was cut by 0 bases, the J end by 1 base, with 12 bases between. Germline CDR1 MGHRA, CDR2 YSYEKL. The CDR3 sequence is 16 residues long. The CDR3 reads CASSQDLIWANTEAFF. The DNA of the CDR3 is TGCGCCAGCAGCCAAGATCTTATATGGGCGAACACTGAAGCTTTCTTT.

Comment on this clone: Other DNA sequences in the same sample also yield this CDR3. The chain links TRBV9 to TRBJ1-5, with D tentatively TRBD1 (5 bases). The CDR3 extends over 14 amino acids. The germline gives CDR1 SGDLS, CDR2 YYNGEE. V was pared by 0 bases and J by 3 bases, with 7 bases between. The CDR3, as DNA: TGTGCCAGCAGCGTAGCAGGGTACAATCAGCCCCAGCATTTT. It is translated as CASSVAGYNQPQHF.

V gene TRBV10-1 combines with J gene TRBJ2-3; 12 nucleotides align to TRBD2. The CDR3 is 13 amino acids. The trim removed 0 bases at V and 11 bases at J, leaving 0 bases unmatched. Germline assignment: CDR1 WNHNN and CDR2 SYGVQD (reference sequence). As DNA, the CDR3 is TGCGCCAGCAGTGAGTCGACTAGCGGGGGGCAGTATTTT. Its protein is CASSESTSGGQYF.

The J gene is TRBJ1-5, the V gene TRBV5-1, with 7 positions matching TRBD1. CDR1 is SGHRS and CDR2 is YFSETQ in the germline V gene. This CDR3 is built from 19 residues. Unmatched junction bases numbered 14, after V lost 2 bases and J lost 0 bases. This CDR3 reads CASSLIKRTGDYSNQPQHF. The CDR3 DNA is TGCGCCAGCAGCTTAATAAAAAGGACAGGAGATTATAGCAATCAGCCCCAGCATTTT.

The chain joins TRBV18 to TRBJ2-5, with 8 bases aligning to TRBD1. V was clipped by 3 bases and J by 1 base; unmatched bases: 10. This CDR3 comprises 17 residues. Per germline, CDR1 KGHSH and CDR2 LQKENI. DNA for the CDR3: TGTGCCAGCTCACCTCTTCCTGCAGGGGGCTTCCAAGAGACCCAGTACTTC. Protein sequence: CASSPLPAGGFQETQYF.

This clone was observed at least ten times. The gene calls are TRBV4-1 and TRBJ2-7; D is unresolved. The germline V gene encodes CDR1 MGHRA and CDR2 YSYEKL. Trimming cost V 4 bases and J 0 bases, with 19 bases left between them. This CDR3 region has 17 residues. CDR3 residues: CASSPLRVRSISYEQYF. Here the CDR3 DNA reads TGCGCCAGCAGCCCCCTACGAGTAAGGAGTATCTCCTACGAGCAGTACTTC.

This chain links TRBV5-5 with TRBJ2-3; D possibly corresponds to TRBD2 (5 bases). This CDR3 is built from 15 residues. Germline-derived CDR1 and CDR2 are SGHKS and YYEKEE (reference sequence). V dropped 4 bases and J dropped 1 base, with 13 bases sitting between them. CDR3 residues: CASSQFTSGTDTQYF. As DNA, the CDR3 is TGTGCCAGCAGCCAATTTACTAGTGGCACAGATACGCAGTATTTT.

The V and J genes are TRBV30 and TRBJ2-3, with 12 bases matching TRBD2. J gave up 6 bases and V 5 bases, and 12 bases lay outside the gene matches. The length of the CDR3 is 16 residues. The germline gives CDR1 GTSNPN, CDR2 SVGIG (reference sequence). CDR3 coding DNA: TGTGCCTGGGAGGAACCGGCTAGCGGGAGGGCTGATACGCAGTATTTT. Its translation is CAWEEPASGRADTQYF. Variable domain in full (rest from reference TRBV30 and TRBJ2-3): SQTIHQWPATLVQPVGSPLSLECTVEGTSNPNLYWYRQAAGRGLQLLFYSVGIGQISSEVPQNLSASRPQDRQFILSSKKLLLSDSGFYLCAWEEPASGRADTQYFGPGTRLTVL.

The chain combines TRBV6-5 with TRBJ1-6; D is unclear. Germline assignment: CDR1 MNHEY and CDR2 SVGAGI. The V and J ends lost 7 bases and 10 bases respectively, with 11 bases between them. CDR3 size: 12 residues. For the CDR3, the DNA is TGTGCCAGCAATCAGCGCGCGTCACCCCTCCACTTT. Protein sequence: CASNQRASPLHF.

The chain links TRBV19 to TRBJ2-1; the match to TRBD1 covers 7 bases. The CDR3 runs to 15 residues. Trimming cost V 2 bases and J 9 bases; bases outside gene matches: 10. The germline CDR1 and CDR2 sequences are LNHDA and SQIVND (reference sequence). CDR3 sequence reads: CASSIMGQSLSEQFF. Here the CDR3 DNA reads TGTGCCAGTAGTATAATGGGACAGTCCTTGAGTGAGCAGTTCTTC.

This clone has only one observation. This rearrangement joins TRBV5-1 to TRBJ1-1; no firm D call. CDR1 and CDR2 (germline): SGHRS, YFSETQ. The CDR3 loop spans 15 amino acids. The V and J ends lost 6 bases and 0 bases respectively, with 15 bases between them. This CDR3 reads CASTPSEGLNTEAFF. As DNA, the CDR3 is TGCGCCAGCACCCCATCCGAGGGCCTGAACACTGAAGCTTTCTTT.

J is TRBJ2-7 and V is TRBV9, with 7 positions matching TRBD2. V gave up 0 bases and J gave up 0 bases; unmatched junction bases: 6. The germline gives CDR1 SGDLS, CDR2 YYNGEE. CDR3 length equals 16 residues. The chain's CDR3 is CASSVDAGVGSYEQYF. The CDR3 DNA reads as TGTGCCAGCAGCGTAGACGCGGGAGTAGGCTCCTACGAGCAGTACTTC.